The rows below give T cell receptor beta chains drawn from one sample of a study of blood T cell repertoires in COVID-19. Only in-frame clones appear in the TCRdb table, and some are missing; sequencing was by immunoSEQ multiplex PCR. The sample consists of more than 350,000 clones, roughly nine tenths of them appearing once. The sequenced sample consisted of PBMCs or T cells enriched from blood (not recorded which). The receptors were gathered from a man between 18 and 35 years old who had recovered from COVID-19. Each CDR3 is given with its conserved first and last residue. D genes are given only for firm matches. The size of a clone is reported for some rows only, either as once, few or many, or as a class for expanded clones.

TRBV5-1	.	TRBD1	TRBJ1-6	TGCGCCACCTCGGCGGGACAGGGGGATTCACCCCTCCACTTT	CATSAGQGDSPLHF
TRBV30	.	TRBD1	TRBJ1-1	TGTGCCTGGAGTTTGACAGGGGGTTTCTTT	CAWSLTGGFF
TRBV3-1/TRBV3-2	.	TRBD2	TRBJ2-1	TGTGCCAGCAGCCCCGGACTAGCGGGATACAATGAGCAGTTCTTC	CASSPGLAGYNEQFF
TRBV28	.	TRBD1	TRBJ1-1	TGTGCCAGTCTCGACAGGGGGCACACTGAAGCTTTCTTT	CASLDRGHTEAFF
TRBV5-3	.	TRBD1	TRBJ1-5	TGTGCCAGAAGCTTGGCCGCGACAGGGTTAAGGGGTCAGCCCCAGCATTTT	CARSLAATGLRGQPQHF
TRBV9	once	TRBD1	TRBJ2-7	TGTGCCAGCAGCGTTGGGACAGGGAACGAGCAGTACTTC	CASSVGTGNEQYF
TRBV19	.	.	TRBJ2-6	TGTGCCAGTAGTATAGTCCAATCTGGGGCCAACGTCCTGACTTTC	CASSIVQSGANVLTF
TRBV29-1	.	.	TRBJ2-1	TGCAGCGTCTCTAGAAGACCAAGCTCCTACAATGAGCAGTTCTTC	CSVSRRPSSYNEQFF
TRBV11-2	once	.	TRBJ2-7	TGTGCCAGCAGCTTAGAGTCAGGGTCGGGCCACGAGCAGTACTTC	CASSLESGSGHEQYF
TRBV18	.	.	TRBJ1-1	TGTGCCAGCTCACCACCCATTAAAGGAGGCACTGAAGCTTTCTTT	CASSPPIKGGTEAFF
TRBV25-1	.	.	TRBJ1-6	TGTGCCAGCATGTCTAGTGCCTATAATTCACCCCTCCACTTT	CASMSSAYNSPLHF
TRBV7-9	few	TRBD2	TRBJ2-3	TGTGCCAGCAGCCCTCTTAGCGGGAGCTGGCTAGATACGCAGTATTTT	CASSPLSGSWLDTQYF
TRBV3-1/TRBV3-2	.	TRBD1	TRBJ2-3	TGTGCCAGCAGCCGAGGACAGGAGACAGATACGCAGTATTTT	CASSRGQETDTQYF
TRBV13	few	TRBD2	TRBJ2-3	TGTGCCAGCAGCACCCGACTAGCGGGAGGGAGCACAGATACGCAGTATTTT	CASSTRLAGGSTDTQYF
TRBV2	.	.	TRBJ1-2	TGTGCCAGCAGGCCAGGAGGCTATGGCTACACCTTC	CASRPGGYGYTF
TRBV19	.	.	TRBJ1-2	TGTGCCAGTAGTATCTCAGATCGGGTCTATGGCTACACCTTC	CASSISDRVYGYTF
TRBV21-1	.	.	TRBJ1-5	TGTGCCAGCAGCCCTCGGGCAGGGCGGGGCCCGAATAGCAATCAGCCCCAGCATTTT	CASSPRAGRGPNSNQPQHF
TRBV12-3/TRBV12-4	.	TRBD1	TRBJ1-2	TGTGCCAGCAGTTCCGGACAGGGACGGGGCTACACCTTC	CASSSGQGRGYTF
TRBV12-3/TRBV12-4	.	.	TRBJ1-6	TGTGCCAGCAGGGGAGCCTCACCCCTCCACTTT	CASRGASPLHF
TRBV11-2	once	.	TRBJ2-6	TGTGCCAGCAGGACATCTGGGGCCAACGTCCTGACTTTC	CASRTSGANVLTF
TRBV5-1	.	TRBD2	TRBJ2-1	TGCGCCAGCAGCGAGGGACTAGCGGGAGGTGAGCAGTTCTTC	CASSEGLAGGEQFF
TRBV7-2	.	TRBD2	TRBJ2-1	TGTGCCAGCAGCTTAGATGGGGGGGGTTACAATGAGCAGTTCTTC	CASSLDGGGYNEQFF
TRBV6-6	.	.	TRBJ1-2	TGTGCCAGCAGTCATCCTACGGGATACTCCTATGGCTACACCTTC	CASSHPTGYSYGYTF
TRBV4-1	.	TRBD2	TRBJ2-2	TGCGCCAGCAGCCAAGGGGAGGCTAGCGGGAACGGGGAGCTGTTTTTT	CASSQGEASGNGELFF
TRBV7-9	.	.	TRBJ2-7	TGTGCCAGCAGCTTTCCGGAACATAGCGAGGGCGTCTACGAGCAGTACTTC	CASSFPEHSEGVYEQYF
TRBV7-9	.	TRBD1	TRBJ1-4	TGTGCCAGCAGCTCGACAGGGTTGGATGAAAAACTGTTTTTT	CASSSTGLDEKLFF
TRBV7-2	.	TRBD2	TRBJ2-2	TGTGCCAGCAGCTTCAATAGCGGGATCAACACCGGGGAGCTGTTTTTT	CASSFNSGINTGELFF
TRBV19	.	.	TRBJ1-5	TGTGCCAGTAGTACAGAGCGGGCTTCCTTTAGCAATCAGCCCCAGCATTTT	CASSTERASFSNQPQHF
TRBV4-2	.	TRBD2	TRBJ2-1	TGTGCCAGCAGCGCTACGACTAGCGGGAGGCAGGGTGAGCAGTTCTTC	CASSATTSGRQGEQFF
TRBV9	.	TRBD1	TRBJ2-1	TGTGCCAGCAGCGCGGGACAGGGGGTACGCGCTTACAATGAGCAGTTCTTC	CASSAGQGVRAYNEQFF
TRBV2	.	TRBD2	TRBJ2-1	TGTGCCACCCACCCGGGGCTAGCGGGGTACAATGAGCAGTTCTTC	CATHPGLAGYNEQFF
TRBV5-4	.	.	TRBJ2-5	TGTGCCAGCACCCAGGGTGGGCGGGAGACCCAGTACTTC	CASTQGGRETQYF
TRBV29-1	.	.	TRBJ2-5	TGCAGCGTCGAGGGACAAGACGGGGAGACCCAGTACTTC	CSVEGQDGETQYF
TRBV11-2	.	.	TRBJ1-4	TGTGCCAGCACCTCCGGGCGGGGGGCTGGAGAAAAACTGTTTTTT	CASTSGRGAGEKLFF
TRBV14	.	.	TRBJ2-6	TGTGCCAGCAGCCAATTGGAAGGGGCCGGACGCTCTGGGGCCAACGTCCTGACTTTC	CASSQLEGAGRSGANVLTF
TRBV5-1	.	.	TRBJ2-7	TGCGCCAGCAGCTTGGAGCAGGGGCCAAGAGAGCAGTACTTC	CASSLEQGPREQYF
TRBV6-5	.	.	TRBJ1-1	TGTGCCAGCAGTTACTTACAGGAGACTGAAGCTTTCTTT	CASSYLQETEAFF
TRBV28	.	TRBD1	TRBJ1-5	TGTGCCAGCAGTTCACAGGGGGCTAGCAATCAGCCCCAGCATTTT	CASSSQGASNQPQHF
TRBV10-3	.	.	TRBJ1-1	TGTGCCATCAGTGAGTCGGGGCAGGCGAACACTGAAGCTTTCTTT	CAISESGQANTEAFF
TRBV6-5	.	TRBD1	TRBJ2-7	TGTGCCAGCAGTATCCGGGACAGGGGAACCTACGAGCAGTACTTC	CASSIRDRGTYEQYF
TRBV7-9	.	.	TRBJ1-4	TGTGCCAGCAGCCCAGGGACAACTAATGAAAAACTGTTTTTT	CASSPGTTNEKLFF
TRBV7-3	many	.	TRBJ1-2	TGTGCCAGCAGCTCTGGCAACAACTATGGCTACACCTTC	CASSSGNNYGYTF
TRBV4-1	.	TRBD2	TRBJ2-2	TGCGCCAGCAGCCAAGAAGCGGGACCCAACACCGGGGAGCTGTTTTTT	CASSQEAGPNTGELFF
TRBV15	.	TRBD2	TRBJ2-4	TGTGCCACCAGCAGAGTAGGGACTAGCGGGGGAGCAGATCAAAACATTCAGTACTTC	CATSRVGTSGGADQNIQYF
TRBV5-1	.	.	TRBJ2-2	TGCGCCAGCAGCTTGGACGCGGGGACGGACACCGGGGAGCTGTTTTTT	CASSLDAGTDTGELFF